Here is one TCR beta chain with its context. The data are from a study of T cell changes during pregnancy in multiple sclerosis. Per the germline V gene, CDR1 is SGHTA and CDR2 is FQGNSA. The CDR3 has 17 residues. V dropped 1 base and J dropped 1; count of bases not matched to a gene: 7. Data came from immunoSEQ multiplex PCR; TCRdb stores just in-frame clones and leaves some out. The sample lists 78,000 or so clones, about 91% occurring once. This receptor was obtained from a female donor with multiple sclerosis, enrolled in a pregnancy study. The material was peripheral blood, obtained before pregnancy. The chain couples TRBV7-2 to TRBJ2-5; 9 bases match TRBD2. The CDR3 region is CASSLVGSGRFQETQYF. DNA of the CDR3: TGTGCCAGCAGCTTAGTAGGGAGCGGGAGGTTCCAAGAGACCCAGTACTTC.